This T cell receptor beta chain was identified during a study of vaccination effects on CD4 cells after COVID-19. Study details: Post-vaccine samples followed the second dose by a median of 72 days. Points from the study as a whole: Marked clonal contraction of both clone types appeared late after vaccination.

Germline CDR1 KGHDR, CDR2 SFDVKD. The CDR3 contains 14 residues. Sequenced by immunoSEQ multiplex PCR; TCRdb stores in-frame clones only, minus some. Of approximately 30,000 clones listed, around 80% were seen once; the top ten hold about 7.1%. Comment on this clone: Its antigen remains unidentified. At one end, the junction sequence differs from germline, possibly due to a read error.

CD4+ T cell isolation took place after 10 days of culture. SARS-CoV-2 infection was confirmed by PCR in the person between March and December 2020. Two-dose vaccination with either BNT162b2 or mRNA-1273 was given to the participants. This specimen consisted of CD4+ T cells from PBMCs cultured without peptide, obtained after COVID-19 vaccination. This receptor was taken from a human donor who had a prior SARS-CoV-2 infection. V gene TRBV24-1 combines with J gene TRBJ2-3, with 8 bases that match TRBD2. The CDR3 region is CATSDPGTSFVLDF. DNA for the CDR3: TGTGCCACCAGTGACCCCGGGACTAGTTTCGTTTTGGATTTT.